This TCR beta chain was found in a study of cytomegalovirus exposure and HLA in healthy donors. Findings of the study overall: Apparent HLA restriction characterized most CMV-associated TCR beta chains in a later analysis. Later analysis associated a missense DCLRE1C variant with TCR beta V- and J-gene trimming. Relative to equally common others, HLA-associated TCR beta chains showed greater clonal expansion in a later analysis.

These donors counted as nominally healthy when sampled, but unrecorded immune exposures were likely. V lost 6 bases and J lost 2, with 22 bases in between. CDR1 and CDR2 from the germline V gene are MDHEN and SYDVKM. This CDR3 has 17 amino acids. As to this clone: Its antigen is currently unknown.

60 Vbeta and 13 Jbeta primers were used in PCR. The method was immunoSEQ multiplex PCR; TCRdb's version includes in-frame clones alone and lacks a portion of them. This sample has roughly 250,000 clones; about 80% occur once, and the top ten carry about 0.3%. This TCR came from a girl aged 2-10 years in good health and CMV-seronegative. The rearrangement uses TRBV28 and TRBJ1-1; D unclear. Material for sequencing was PBMCs. The CDR3 reads CASSPLRRGNFNTEAFF. The CDR3 DNA sequence: TGTGCCAGCAGCCCCCTAAGGAGAGGGAATTTTAACACTGAAGCTTTCTTT.